The clone carrying this T cell receptor (beta chain) appeared a single time. What it binds is unknown. The data stem from a study of OX40 agonist ivuxolimab in advanced cancers. Study overall: Dose-escalation patients suffered from hepatocellular carcinoma, melanoma, renal cell or head and neck cancer.

The CDR3 covers 13 residues. Germline lookup yields CDR1 SQVTM and CDR2 ANQGSEA. Trimming took off 2 bases at V and 8 bases at J, with 12 bases between the two ends. The table came from immunoSEQ multiplex PCR; TCRdb's copy has only in-frame clones and leaves some out. The sample yields approximately 110,000 clones, just under 95% seen once. General study findings and limits: Among the lowest peripheral clonal expansion occurred in 0.1-3.0 mg/kg partial responders. Normalized T-cell clonal expansion was also low in a subset of nonresponders.

The sequence was collected from an adult with an advanced solid tumor such as melanoma, head and neck, liver or kidney cancer. The rearrangement joins TRBV29-1 to TRBJ1-4; the D gene is possibly TRBD1 (5 bases). Sequenced material: CD4+ or CD8+ T cells sorted from blood, taken in a trial of the OX40 agonist ivuxolimab. The CDR3 spells CSVEWQGWEKLFF. In DNA form, the CDR3 reads TGCAGCGTTGAATGGCAGGGTTGGGAAAAACTGTTTTTT.